One T cell receptor (beta chain) is described in this entry. These data belong to a study of blood T cell repertoires in COVID-19. Per the authors' pipeline: From reference gene primer amplification, estimates of nucleated cell counts were derived. Repertoires were generated with immunoSEQ multiplex PCR, while TCRdb's copy carries only in-frame clones and drops some. V, J and clone size reflect that table, while D and trimming were determined from the DNA. The data hold about 400,000 clones, with under 90% observed a single time. V dropped 1 base and J dropped 0 bases, with 10 bases sitting between them. CDR1 and CDR2 from the germline V gene are MGHRA and YSYEKL. The CDR3 covers 15 residues. Those enrolled, adults aged 18 to 89 years, came from around 25 US areas.

The TCR sequence derives from a woman between 25 and 40 years old who had recovered from COVID-19. Sequenced input: PBMCs or T cells enriched from blood (not recorded which). This chain uses TRBV4-1 with TRBJ2-7; no reliable D call. The CDR3 region is CASSQVFANSYEQYF. DNA of the CDR3: TGCGCCAGCAGCCAAGTTTTTGCGAACTCCTACGAGCAGTACTTC.